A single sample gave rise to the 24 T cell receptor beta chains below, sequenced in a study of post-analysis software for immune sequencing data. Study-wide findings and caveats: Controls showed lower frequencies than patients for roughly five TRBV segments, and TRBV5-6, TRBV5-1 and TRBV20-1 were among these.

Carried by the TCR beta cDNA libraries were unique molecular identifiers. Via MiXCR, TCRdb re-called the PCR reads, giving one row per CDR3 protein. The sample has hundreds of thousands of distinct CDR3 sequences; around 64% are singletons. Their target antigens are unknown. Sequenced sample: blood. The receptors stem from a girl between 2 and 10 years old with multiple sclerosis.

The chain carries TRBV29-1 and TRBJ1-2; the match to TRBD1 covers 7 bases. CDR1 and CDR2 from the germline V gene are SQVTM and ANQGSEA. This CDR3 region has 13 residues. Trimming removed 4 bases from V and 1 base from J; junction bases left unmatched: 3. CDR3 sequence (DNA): TGCAGCGTTGCCGACAGGGATAACTATGGCTACACCTTC. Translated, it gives CSVADRDNYGYTF. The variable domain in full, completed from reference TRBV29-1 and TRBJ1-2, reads SAVISQKPSRDICQRGTSLTIQCQVDSQVTMMFWYRQQPGQSLTLIATANQGSEATYESGFVIDKFPISRPNLTFSTLTVSNMSPEDSSIYLCSVADRDNYGYTFGSGTRLTVV.

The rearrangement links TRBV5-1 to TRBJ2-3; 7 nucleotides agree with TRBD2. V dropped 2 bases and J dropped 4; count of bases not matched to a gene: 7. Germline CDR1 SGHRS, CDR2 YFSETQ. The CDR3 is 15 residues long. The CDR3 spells CASSLAGLLADTQYF. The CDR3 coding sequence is TGCGCCAGCAGCTTAGCGGGGCTCCTCGCAGATACGCAGTATTTT.

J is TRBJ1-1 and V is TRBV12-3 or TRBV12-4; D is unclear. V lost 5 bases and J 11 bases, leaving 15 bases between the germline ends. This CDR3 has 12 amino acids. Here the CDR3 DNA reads TGTGCCAGCAGTCTGACCCTCTGGCGGGCTTTCTTT. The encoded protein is CASSLTLWRAFF.

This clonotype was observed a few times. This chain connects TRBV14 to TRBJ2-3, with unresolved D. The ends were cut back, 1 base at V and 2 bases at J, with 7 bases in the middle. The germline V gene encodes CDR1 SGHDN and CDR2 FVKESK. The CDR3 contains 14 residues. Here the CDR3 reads CASSQVHTTDTQYF. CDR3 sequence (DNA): TGTGCCAGCAGCCAAGTCCACACCACAGATACGCAGTATTTT.

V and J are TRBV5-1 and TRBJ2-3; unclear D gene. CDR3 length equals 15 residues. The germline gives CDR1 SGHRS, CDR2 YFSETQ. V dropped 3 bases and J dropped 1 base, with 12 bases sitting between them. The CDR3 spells CASSSALLGTDTQYF. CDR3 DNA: TGCGCCAGCAGCTCTGCTCTTTTGGGCACAGATACGCAGTATTTT.

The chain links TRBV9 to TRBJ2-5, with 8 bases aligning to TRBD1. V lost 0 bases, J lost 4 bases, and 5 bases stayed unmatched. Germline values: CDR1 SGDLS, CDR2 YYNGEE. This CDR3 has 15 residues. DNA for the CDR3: TGTGCCAGCAGCGTAGGCACAGGGGGGCGAGAGACCCAGTACTTC. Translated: CASSVGTGGRETQYF.

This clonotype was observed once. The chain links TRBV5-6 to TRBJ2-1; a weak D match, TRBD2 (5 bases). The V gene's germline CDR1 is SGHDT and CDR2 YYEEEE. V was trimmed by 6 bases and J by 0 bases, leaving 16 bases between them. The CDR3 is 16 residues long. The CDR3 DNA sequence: TGTGCCAGCAACTCGCCCGGGGATCGCTCCTACAATGAGCAGTTCTTC. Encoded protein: CASNSPGDRSYNEQFF.

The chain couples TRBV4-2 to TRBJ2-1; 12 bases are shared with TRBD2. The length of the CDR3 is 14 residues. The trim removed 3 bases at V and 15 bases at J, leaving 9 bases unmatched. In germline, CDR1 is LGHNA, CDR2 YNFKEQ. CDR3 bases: TGTGCCAGCAGCCAGGAACTAGCGGGGGGTCAGTGGTTCTTC. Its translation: CASSQELAGGQWFF.

The CDR3 DNA sequence: TGTGCCGGTAGGACTAGCGGGACATACGAGCAGTACTTC. It yields the protein CAGRTSGTYEQYF. The chain has TRBV30 and TRBJ2-5; 12 bases match TRBD2. Matching the DNA end better, TRBJ2-7 makes the J call doubtful. From germline, CDR1 is GTSNPN and CDR2 SVGIG (reference sequence). This CDR3 has 13 amino acids.

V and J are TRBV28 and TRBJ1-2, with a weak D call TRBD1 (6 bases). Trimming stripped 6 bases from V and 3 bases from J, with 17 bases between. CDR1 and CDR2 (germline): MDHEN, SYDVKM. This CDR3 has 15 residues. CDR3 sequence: CASSGSPGVDYGYTF. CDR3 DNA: TGTGCCAGCAGCGGATCTCCAGGGGTTGACTATGGCTACACCTTC.

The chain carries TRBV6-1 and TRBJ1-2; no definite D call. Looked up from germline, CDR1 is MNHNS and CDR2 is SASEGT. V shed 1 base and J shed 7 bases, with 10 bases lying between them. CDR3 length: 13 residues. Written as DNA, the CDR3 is TGTGCCAGCAGTGAAGGGTCCGCAGCTGGCTACACCTTC. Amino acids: CASSEGSAAGYTF.

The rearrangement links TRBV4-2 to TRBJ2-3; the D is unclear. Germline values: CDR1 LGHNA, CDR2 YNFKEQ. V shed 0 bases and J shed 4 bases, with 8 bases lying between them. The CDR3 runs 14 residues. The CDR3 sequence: CASSQDPLPDTQYF. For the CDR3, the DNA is TGTGCCAGCAGCCAAGATCCTCTCCCAGATACGCAGTATTTT.

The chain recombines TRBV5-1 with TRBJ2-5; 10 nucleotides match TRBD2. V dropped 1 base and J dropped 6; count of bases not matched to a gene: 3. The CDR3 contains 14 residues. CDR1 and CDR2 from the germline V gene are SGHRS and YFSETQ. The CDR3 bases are TGCGCCAGCAGCTTGAGCGGGAGGGAACAGACCCAGTACTTC. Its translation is CASSLSGREQTQYF.

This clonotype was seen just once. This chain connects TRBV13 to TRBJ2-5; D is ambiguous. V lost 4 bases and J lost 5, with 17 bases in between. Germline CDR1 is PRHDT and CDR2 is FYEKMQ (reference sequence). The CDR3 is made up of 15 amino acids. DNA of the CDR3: TGTGCCAGCAGCTCCTCTAGGTCCTCATTGGAGACCCAGTACTTC. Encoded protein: CASSSSRSSLETQYF.

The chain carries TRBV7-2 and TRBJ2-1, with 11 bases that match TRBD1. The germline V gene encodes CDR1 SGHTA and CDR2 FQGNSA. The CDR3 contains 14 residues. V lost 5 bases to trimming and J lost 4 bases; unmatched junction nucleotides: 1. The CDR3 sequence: CASSRDRGYNEQFF. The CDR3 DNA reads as TGTGCCAGCAGCCGGGACAGGGGGTACAATGAGCAGTTCTTC.

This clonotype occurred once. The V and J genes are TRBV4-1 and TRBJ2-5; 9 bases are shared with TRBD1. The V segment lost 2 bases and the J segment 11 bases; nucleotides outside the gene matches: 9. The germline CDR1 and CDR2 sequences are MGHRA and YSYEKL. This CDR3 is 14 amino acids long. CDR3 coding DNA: TGCGCCAGCAGCCAAACAGGGGGCGGAGGAGAGCAGTACTTC. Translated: CASSQTGGGGEQYF.

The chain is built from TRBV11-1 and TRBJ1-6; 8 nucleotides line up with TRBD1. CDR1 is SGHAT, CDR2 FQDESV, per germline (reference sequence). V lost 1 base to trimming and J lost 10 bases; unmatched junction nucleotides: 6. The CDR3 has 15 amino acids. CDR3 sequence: CASSLVAGGLSPLHF. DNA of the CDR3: TGTGCCAGCAGCTTAGTGGCAGGGGGCTTGTCACCCCTCCACTTT.

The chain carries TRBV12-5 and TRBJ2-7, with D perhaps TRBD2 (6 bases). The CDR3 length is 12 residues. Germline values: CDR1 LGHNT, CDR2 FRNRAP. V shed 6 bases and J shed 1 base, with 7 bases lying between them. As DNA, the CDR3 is TGTGCTAGTGGCCGGGAGTCCTACGAGCAGTACTTC. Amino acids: CASGRESYEQYF.

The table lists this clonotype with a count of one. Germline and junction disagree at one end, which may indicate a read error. CDR3 sequence: CASNGQGFGANVPTF. The CDR3, as DNA: TGTGCCAGCAACGGACAGGGCTTCGGGGCCAACGTCCCGACTTTC. The V call is TRBV4-2, the J call TRBJ2-6, with 8 bases identical to TRBD1. The CDR3 totals 15 residues. The germline V gene has CDR1 LGHNA and CDR2 YNFKEQ.

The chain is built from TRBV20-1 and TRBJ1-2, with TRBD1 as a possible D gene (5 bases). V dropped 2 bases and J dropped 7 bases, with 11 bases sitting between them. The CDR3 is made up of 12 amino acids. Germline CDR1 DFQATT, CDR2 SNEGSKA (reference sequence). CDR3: CSARSSGGGYTF. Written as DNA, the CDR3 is TGCAGTGCTAGATCTTCCGGGGGTGGCTACACCTTC.

For the CDR3, the DNA is TGCAGTGCTAGAGCTCGGACCGAGTGGGAGCAGTTCTTC. This codes for CSARARTEWEQFF. This chain joins TRBV20-1 and TRBJ2-1; the D is unclear. The V gene lost 1 base and the J gene lost 10 bases, with 14 bases spanning the gap. CDR3 length: 13 amino acids. CDR1 is DFQATT, CDR2 SNEGSKA, per germline (reference sequence).

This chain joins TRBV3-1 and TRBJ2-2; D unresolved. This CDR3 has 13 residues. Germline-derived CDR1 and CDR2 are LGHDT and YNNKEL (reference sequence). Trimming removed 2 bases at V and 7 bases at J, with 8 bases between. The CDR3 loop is CASSQPPVGELFF. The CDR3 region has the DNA TGTGCCAGCAGCCAACCCCCCGTCGGGGAGCTGTTTTTT. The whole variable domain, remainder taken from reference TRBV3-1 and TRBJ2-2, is DTAVSQTPKYLVTQMGNDKSIKCEQNLGHDTMYWYKQDSKKFLKIMFSYNNKELIINETVPNRFSPKSPDKAHLNLHINSLELGDSAVYFCASSQPPVGELFFGEGSRLTVL.

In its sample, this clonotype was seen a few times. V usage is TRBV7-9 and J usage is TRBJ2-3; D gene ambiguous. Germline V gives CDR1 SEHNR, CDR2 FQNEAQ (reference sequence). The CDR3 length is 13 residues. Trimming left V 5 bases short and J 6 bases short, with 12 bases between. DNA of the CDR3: TGTGCCAGCAGCCCTGTCGAATGGGATACGCAGTATTTT. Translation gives CASSPVEWDTQYF.

The CDR3 DNA sequence: TGTGCCAGCAGCCGTCCCACAGCGGGAGTTAATGAGCAGTTCTTC. Encoded protein: CASSRPTAGVNEQFF. The V and J genes are TRBV7-9 and TRBJ2-1, with 8 positions matching TRBD2. This CDR3 region has 15 residues. The germline V gene encodes CDR1 SEHNR and CDR2 FQNEAQ (reference sequence). Trimming cost V 5 bases and J 7 bases; bases outside gene matches: 10.